The sequence of this T cell receptor (beta chain) was determined in a study of radiation and T cells in renal cell carcinoma. V shed 0 bases and J 4 bases; nucleotides not matched to a gene: 6. Germline CDR1 and CDR2: SGHRS and YFSETQ. CDR3 length: 16 amino acids. Sequencing was performed with immunoSEQ multiplex PCR; in TCRdb, only in-frame clones are kept and a portion is missing. The table lists about 86,000 clones, approximately 80% of them singletons. The sample's time point: blood 4 weeks post-SBRT, at nephrectomy. Documented treatment: 15 Gy SBRT to primary tumor, nephrectomy 4 weeks later. The patient's renal cell carcinoma had clear cell pathology.

The clonotype was recovered from a man over 45 with renal cell carcinoma. The sequenced sample was blood, obtained from a patient whose treatment included radiotherapy and nephrectomy. The chain uses TRBV5-1 and TRBJ2-1; 8 bases are a match to TRBD2. The CDR3 DNA follows: TGCGCCAGCAGCTTGGTCCCGGGACTAGAATACAATGAGCAGTTCTTC. It specifies CASSLVPGLEYNEQFF. The full variable domain, completed using reference TRBV5-1 and TRBJ2-1, is KAGVTQTPRYLIKTRGQQVTLSCSPISGHRSVSWYQQTPGQGLQFLFEYFSETQRNKGNFPGRFSGRQFSNSRSEMNVSTLELGDSALYLCASSLVPGLEYNEQFFGPGTRLTVL.